The 11 T cell receptor beta chains listed next were all sequenced from one sample in a study of T-cell memory formation after mild COVID-19. TCRdb reprocessed the 5' RACE reads via MiXCR and lists one record per CDR3 protein. This table holds approximately 400,000 distinct CDR3 sequences, 24% found once. The sample taken for sequencing was PBMCs or a T cell subset sorted from them (not recorded which). The receptors come from an adult woman who had mild COVID-19 (a few samples of this study predate the infection). Cell type and time point are not known.

The chain uses TRBV5-5 and TRBJ2-2, with D perhaps matching TRBD1 or TRBD2 (5 bases each). V was cut by 4 bases and J by 7 bases, with 14 bases left in between. Per germline, CDR1 SGHKS and CDR2 YYEKEE (reference sequence). The CDR3 sequence is 14 residues long. CDR3 residues: CASSQGPFDGELFF. The CDR3 DNA follows: TGTGCCAGCAGCCAGGGACCGTTCGACGGGGAGCTGTTTTTT.

This chain uses TRBV4-2 with TRBJ2-7; 8 bases match TRBD1. Germline assignment: CDR1 LGHNA and CDR2 YNFKEQ. With 1 base clipped from V and 3 bases from J, the junction kept 5 bases outside the gene matches. This CDR3 is built from 15 residues. The CDR3 bases are TGTGCCAGCAGCCAAGCCTACAGGGGGGTCTACGAGCAGTACTTC. This encodes CASSQAYRGVYEQYF.

This chain links TRBV5-4 with TRBJ1-1; D is perhaps TRBD1 (5 bases). This CDR3 comprises 17 residues. Germline V CDR1 and CDR2: SGHNT, YYREEE (reference sequence). Trimming removed 4 bases from V and 4 bases from J, with 23 bases in between. This CDR3 reads CASSGGVAGVMSTEAFF. The CDR3 region has the DNA TGTGCCAGCAGCGGGGGAGTGGCAGGCGTAATGAGCACTGAAGCTTTCTTT.

This clonotype was seen a few times. This sequence joins TRBV7-3 and TRBJ2-3; no definite D call. The CDR3 has 14 amino acids. The germline CDR1 and CDR2 sequences are SGHTA and FQGTGA. V lost 2 bases and J lost 0, with 6 bases in between. CDR3 amino acids: CASSLSPSTDTQYF. CDR3 bases: TGTGCCAGCAGCTTATCCCCTAGCACAGATACGCAGTATTTT.

The chain couples TRBV6-5 to TRBJ1-1; a weak D match, TRBD1 (5 bases). From germline, CDR1 is MNHEY and CDR2 SVGAGI. The length of the CDR3 is 14 residues. V gave up 4 bases and J gave up 5 bases, with 14 bases separating them. The CDR3 nucleotides are TGTGCCAGCAGTTCCTGGCGGGGGGGGACTGAAGCTTTCTTT. Protein sequence: CASSSWRGGTEAFF.

This clonotype was counted at least ten times. This chain joins TRBV11-2 and TRBJ2-1; 11 bases are a match to TRBD2. With V trimmed by 5 bases and J by 9 bases, 6 bases remained unmatched. CDR1 and CDR2 from the germline V gene are SGHAT and FQNNGV. The CDR3 length is 14 residues. DNA of the CDR3: TGTGCCAGCAGCCGTACTAGCGGGAGTGGTGAGCAGTTCTTC. Translated: CASSRTSGSGEQFF.

The table lists this clonotype with a few counts. The rearrangement links TRBV7-2 to TRBJ1-1; no clear D gene. Germline V gene lookup returns CDR1 SGHTA and CDR2 FQGNSA. Deletions cut 4 bases from V and 4 bases from J, with 10 bases between. The CDR3 runs to 13 residues. The CDR3 DNA sequence: TGTGCCAGCAGCTCGCCCCTGACCACTGAAGCTTTCTTT. Protein product: CASSSPLTTEAFF.

This clonotype was counted a few times. The J gene is TRBJ2-5, the V gene TRBV4-1, with TRBD1 matching over 11 bases. V lost 1 base and J lost 2; bases outside the gene matches: 3. The CDR3 covers 16 residues. CDR1 is MGHRA and CDR2 is YSYEKL in the germline V gene. For the CDR3, the DNA is TGCGCCAGCAGCCAAGCCGGGACAGGGGGACAAGAGACCCAGTACTTC. Translation gives CASSQAGTGGQETQYF.

This chain uses TRBV5-6 with TRBJ2-2; 12 nucleotides line up with TRBD1. CDR3 length: 16 residues. Per germline, CDR1 SGHDT and CDR2 YYEEEE. V lost 4 bases, J lost 5 bases, and 6 bases stayed unmatched. The CDR3 DNA follows: TGTGCCAGCAGCATCGGGACAGGGGGCAGAACCGGGGAGCTGTTTTTT. Protein product: CASSIGTGGRTGELFF.

This clonotype appeared a few times. The chain has TRBV7-9 and TRBJ1-2, with 7 bases identical to TRBD1. Germline V gives CDR1 SEHNR, CDR2 FQNEAQ (reference sequence). With 3 bases clipped from V and 0 bases from J, the junction kept 1 base outside the gene matches. The CDR3 is made up of 14 amino acids. CDR3: CASSLGQTNYGYTF. As DNA, the CDR3 is TGTGCCAGCAGCTTGGGACAGACTAACTATGGCTACACCTTC.

This clonotype has only a few counts. The rearrangement uses TRBV7-2 and TRBJ2-1, with D tentatively TRBD2 (6 bases). V lost 7 bases and J 6 bases, leaving 22 bases between the germline ends. The CDR3 has 16 residues. Germline assignment: CDR1 SGHTA and CDR2 FQGNSA. The CDR3, as DNA: TGTGCCAGCACCACAGAGGTCAGGGACTTAGGCAATGAGCAGTTCTTC. It is translated as CASTTEVRDLGNEQFF.